These T cell receptor beta chains were read from a single sample in a study of blood T cell repertoires in COVID-19. This table comes from immunoSEQ multiplex PCR, and its TCRdb copy is limited to in-frame clones, with some not included. The sample yields roughly 110,000 clones, about 70% seen once. The sequenced material came from peripheral blood. These receptors were collected from a human donor with acute or convalescent COVID-19. The donor label of this sample is uncertain. Each CDR3 is given with its conserved first and last residue. Each record gives: J gene, V gene, CDR3 protein.

TRBJ1-2	TRBV4-1	CASSQDGIRSGYTF
TRBJ2-3	TRBV11-2	CASSLYRAMRTDTQYF
TRBJ1-5	TRBV28	CASRTVGNQPQHF
TRBJ1-5	TRBV28	CASSPHLTYSNQPQHF
TRBJ1-4	TRBV2	CASRRGTANEKLFF
TRBJ2-1	TRBV6-6	CASSYNGQGHEQFF
TRBJ2-5	TRBV7-3	CASSLYTRQGYNGNQPQETQYF
TRBJ2-7	TRBV20-1	CSARQVYEQYF
TRBJ2-1	TRBV4-2	CASSQERGGYNEQFF
TRBJ2-1	TRBV7-8	CASSFSGGRNEQFF
TRBJ1-1	TRBV9	CASSPRTGLNTEAFF
TRBJ2-1	TRBV13	CASSPMGATWADEQFF
TRBJ2-6	TRBV4-1	CASSQVQTSSGANVLTF
TRBJ2-3	TRBV27	CASSPDFTDTQYF
TRBJ1-1	TRBV27	CASSLLPPLPTFDTEAFF
TRBJ1-1	TRBV12-5	CASTTGVRTEAFF
TRBJ2-5	TRBV18	CASSHRADKEATQYF
TRBJ1-2	TRBV9	CASSVGTLDSSSGYTF
TRBJ2-2	TRBV5-1	CASSTGQRNTGELFF
TRBJ1-1	TRBV28	CASSYSSSSVNTEAFF
TRBJ2-2	TRBV2	CASSRDRGTGELFF
TRBJ2-2	TRBV2	CASLAGALVNTGELFF
TRBJ2-2	TRBV5-1	CASSWNGDTGELFF
TRBJ2-3	TRBV30	CAWSERDTQYF
TRBJ1-3	TRBV5-4	CASSLDRGQSGNTIYF
TRBJ2-5	TRBV19	CASSMGRGQTHKKETQYF
TRBJ2-5	TRBV28	CASSRGTSQETQYF
TRBJ2-3	TRBV29-1	CSVGGGNTDTQYF
TRBJ2-5	TRBV2	CASRFGQGWETQYF
TRBJ2-3	TRBV18	CASSPARAGTDTQYF
TRBJ2-1	TRBV5-1	CASSPRLAGGPFNEQFF
TRBJ2-3	TRBV5-1	CASSGGQGFTDTQYF
TRBJ1-4	TRBV11-2	CASSRPQGFSTNEKLFF
TRBJ2-7	TRBV14	CASSQDFDSYEQYF
TRBJ1-2	TRBV28	CASSPEQVYGYTF
TRBJ1-4	TRBV4-1	CASREGQILSQWGEKLFF
TRBJ1-1	TRBV10-3	CAISDSHGAMNTEAFF
TRBJ2-1	TRBV5-4	CASSLERGPENEQFF
TRBJ1-2	TRBV7-9	CASTQGTGANYGYTF
TRBJ2-3	TRBV19	CASSKGRGLRAADTQYF
TRBJ1-3	TRBV4-1	CASSLEVDRRFTIYF
TRBJ2-5	TRBV24-1	CATSDGLHSGETQYF
TRBJ2-5	TRBV2	CASSRATGKGETQYF
TRBJ2-7	TRBV27	CASSPGTLLYEQYF
TRBJ1-5	TRBV28	CASSLDTGRHSNQPQHF
TRBJ1-4	TRBV27	CASRYNTGGFGKLFF
TRBJ1-2	TRBV18	CASSPRGQGYGYTF
TRBJ2-5	TRBV28	CASSLAGQSYQETQYF
TRBJ1-2	TRBV6-6	CASFTGGRRGYTF
TRBJ1-1	TRBV4-2	CASSQVADGRTEAFF
TRBJ2-3	TRBV10-3	CAISQRGGIDTQYF
TRBJ2-7	TRBV25-1	CARLTYEQYF
TRBJ1-4	TRBV28	CASSLLGTNLWEKLFF
TRBJ1-2	TRBV10-3	CAISEDRRNGYTF
TRBJ2-6	TRBV6-5	CASTPLNVLTF
TRBJ1-5	TRBV18	CASSPREMADQPQHF
TRBJ2-2	TRBV9	CASSSRQGAVGELFF
TRBJ2-3	TRBV7-6	CASSPTSGGTDTQYF
TRBJ1-5	TRBV19	CASSIRRQVLSNQPQHF
TRBJ2-1	TRBV18	CASSFSSYNEQFF